This record concerns one T cell receptor beta chain sequence. This record belongs to a study of shared clonotypes between healthy human individuals. Sequencing used immunoSEQ multiplex PCR; TCRdb keeps in-frame clones, though not all of them. The sample contains some 240,000 clones, under 80% of which appear only once. This TCR was recovered from a man aged 25-45 years in good health. Sequenced input: memory CD4+ T cells sorted from blood. Sample subset: CD45RA-negative fraction.

As DNA, the CDR3 is TGTGCCAGCAGCTCCGCCCCGGGTGCAGATACGCAGTATTTT. Its protein is CASSSAPGADTQYF. The V and J genes are TRBV7-3 and TRBJ2-3; D not certain. Germline CDR1 and CDR2: SGHTA and FQGTGA. V was shortened by 4 bases and J by 4 bases, with 12 bases between the two germline ends. The CDR3 consists of 14 residues. The full variable domain, in which reference TRBV7-3 and TRBJ2-3 provide the parts outside the CDR3, is GAGVSQTPSNKVTEKGKYVELRCDPISGHTALYWYRQSLGQGPEFLIYFQGTGAADDSGLPNDRFFAVRPEGSVSTLKIQRTERGDSAVYLCASSSAPGADTQYFGPGTRLTVL.